This T cell receptor (beta chain) was sequenced for a study of shared clonotypes between healthy human individuals. Method: immunoSEQ multiplex PCR; TCRdb's copy keeps in-frame clones and lacks some. Here the sample spans 2 million to 2.5 million clones, approximately 95% being singletons. The CDR3 consists of 13 residues. Trimming at V came to 1 base and at J to 7 bases, leaving 7 bases not matched to a gene. Germline CDR1 and CDR2: GTSNPN and SVGIG (reference sequence). This chain links TRBV30 with TRBJ2-7, with 7 bases identical to TRBD1. The specimen was naive CD4+ T cells sorted from blood. Subset indicated: CD45RA+ positively selected. This TCR derives from a man younger than 35 in good health. The DNA for the CDR3 is TGTGCCTGGAGTGCGGGACAGATTTCGGAGCAGTACTTC. It translates to CAWSAGQISEQYF.